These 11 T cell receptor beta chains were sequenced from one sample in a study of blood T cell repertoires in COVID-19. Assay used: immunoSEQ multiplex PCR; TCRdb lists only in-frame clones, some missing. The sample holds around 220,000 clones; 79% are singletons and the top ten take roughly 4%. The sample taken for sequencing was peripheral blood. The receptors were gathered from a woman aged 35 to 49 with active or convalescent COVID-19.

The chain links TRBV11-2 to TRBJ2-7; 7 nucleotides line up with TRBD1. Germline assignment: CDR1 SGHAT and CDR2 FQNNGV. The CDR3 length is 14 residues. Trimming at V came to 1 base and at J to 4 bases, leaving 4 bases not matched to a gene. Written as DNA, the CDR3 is TGTGCCAGCAGCTTAGGTGGGACAGATTACGAGCAGTACTTC. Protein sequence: CASSLGGTDYEQYF.

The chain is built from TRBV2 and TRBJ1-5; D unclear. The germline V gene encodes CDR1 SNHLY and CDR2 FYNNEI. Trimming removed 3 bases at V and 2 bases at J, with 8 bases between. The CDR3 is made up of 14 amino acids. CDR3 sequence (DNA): TGTGCCAGCAGTGACGCAGGCGGCAATCAGCCCCAGCATTTT. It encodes CASSDAGGNQPQHF.

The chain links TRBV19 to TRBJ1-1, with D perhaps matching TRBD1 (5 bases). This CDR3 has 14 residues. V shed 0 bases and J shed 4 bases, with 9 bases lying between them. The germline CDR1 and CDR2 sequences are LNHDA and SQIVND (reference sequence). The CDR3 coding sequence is TGTGCCAGTAGTATAGATAGGAGGGGCACTGAAGCTTTCTTT. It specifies CASSIDRRGTEAFF. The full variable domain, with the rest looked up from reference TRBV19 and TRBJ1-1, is DGGITQSPKYLFRKEGQNVTLSCEQNLNHDAMYWYRQDPGQGLRLIYYSQIVNDFQKGDIAEGYSVSREKKESFPLTVTSAQKNPTAFYLCASSIDRRGTEAFFGQGTRLTVV.

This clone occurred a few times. The CDR3 nucleotides read TGTGCCAGCAGTTTAACAGGGAGCCACGAGCAGTACTTC. It encodes CASSLTGSHEQYF. The chain carries TRBV28 and TRBJ2-7; maybe TRBD1 (6 bases). CDR1 is MDHEN, CDR2 SYDVKM, per germline. V shed 2 bases and J shed 5 bases, with 10 bases lying between them. The CDR3 sequence is 13 residues long. Looking up the rest from reference TRBV28 and TRBJ2-7 gives the full variable domain: DVKVTQSSRYLVKRTGEKVFLECVQDMDHENMFWYRQDPGLGLRLIYFSYDVKMKEKGDIPEGYSVSREKKERFSLILESASTNQTSMYLCASSLTGSHEQYFGPGTRLTVT.

The CDR3 DNA sequence: TGTGCCAGCAGCCGGCCCGGGACTAGCCCGGAGACCCAGTACTTC. It encodes CASSRPGTSPETQYF. The chain has TRBV7-2 and TRBJ2-5, with 9 positions matching TRBD2. This CDR3 has 15 residues. CDR1 SGHTA and CDR2 FQGNSA come from the germline V gene. Losses at the gene ends were 5 bases for V and 5 bases for J; bases not matched to a gene: 9.

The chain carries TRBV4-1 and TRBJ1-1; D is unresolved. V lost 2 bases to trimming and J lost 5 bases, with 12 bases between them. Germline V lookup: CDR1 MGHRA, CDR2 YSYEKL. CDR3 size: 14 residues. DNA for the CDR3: TGCGCCAGCAGCCAATTAGAATTGAGTACTGAAGCTTTCTTT. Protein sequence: CASSQLELSTEAFF.

In DNA, the CDR3 is TGTGCCAGTAGTATTGGTCTGGGCCAGAAGACTAATGAAAAACTGTTTTTT. Encoded protein: CASSIGLGQKTNEKLFF. V and J are TRBV19 and TRBJ1-4; no reliable D call. The CDR3 loop spans 17 amino acids. Per germline, CDR1 LNHDA and CDR2 SQIVND (reference sequence). V lost 3 bases and J 2 bases, leaving 16 bases between the germline ends.

The DNA of the CDR3 is TGTGCCAGCAGCTTGGTTTCAGGGGAGAAGGAGGCTTTCTTT. Residues: CASSLVSGEKEAFF. The chain carries TRBV5-4 and TRBJ1-1, with TRBD1 as a possible D gene (6 bases). V was pared by 0 bases and J by 11 bases, with 17 bases between. CDR1 SGHNT and CDR2 YYREEE come from the germline V gene (reference sequence). This CDR3 spans 14 amino acids.

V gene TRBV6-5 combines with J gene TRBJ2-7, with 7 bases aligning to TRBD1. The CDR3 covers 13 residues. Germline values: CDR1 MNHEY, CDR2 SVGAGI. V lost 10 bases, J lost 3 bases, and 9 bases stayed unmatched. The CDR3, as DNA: TGTGCCACCGCCGGGACAGTGAACTACGAGCAGTACTTC. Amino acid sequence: CATAGTVNYEQYF.

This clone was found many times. This CDR3 reads CASSALTGVGTNEKLFF. The CDR3 DNA is TGTGCCAGCAGCGCCTTAACAGGGGTCGGGACTAATGAAAAACTGTTTTTT. The V call is TRBV9, the J call TRBJ1-4, with 7 positions matching TRBD1. The germline gives CDR1 SGDLS, CDR2 YYNGEE. This CDR3 comprises 17 residues. V lost 3 bases, J lost 2 bases, and 10 bases stayed unmatched.

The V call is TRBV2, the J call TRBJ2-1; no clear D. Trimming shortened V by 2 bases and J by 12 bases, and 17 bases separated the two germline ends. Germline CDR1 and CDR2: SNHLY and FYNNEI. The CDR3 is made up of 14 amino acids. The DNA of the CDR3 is TGTGCCAGCAGTGAACCTCTTCCGCCTCCTAGGCAGTTCTTC. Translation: CASSEPLPPPRQFF.